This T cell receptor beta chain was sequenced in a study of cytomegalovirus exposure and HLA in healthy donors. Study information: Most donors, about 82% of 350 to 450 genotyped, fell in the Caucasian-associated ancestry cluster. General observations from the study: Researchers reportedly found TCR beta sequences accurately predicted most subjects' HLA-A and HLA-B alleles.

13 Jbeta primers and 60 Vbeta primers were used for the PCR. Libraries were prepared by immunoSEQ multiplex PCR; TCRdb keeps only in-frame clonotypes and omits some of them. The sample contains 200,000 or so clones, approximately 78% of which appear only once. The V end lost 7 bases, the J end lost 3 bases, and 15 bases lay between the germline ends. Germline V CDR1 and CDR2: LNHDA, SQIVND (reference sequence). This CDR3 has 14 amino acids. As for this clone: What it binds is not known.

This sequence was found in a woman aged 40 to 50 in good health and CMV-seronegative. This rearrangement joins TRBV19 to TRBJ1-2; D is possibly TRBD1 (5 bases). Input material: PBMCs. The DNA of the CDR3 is TGTGCCAGTACCCCTCGGGGGTTGGACTATGGCTACACCTTC. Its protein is CASTPRGLDYGYTF. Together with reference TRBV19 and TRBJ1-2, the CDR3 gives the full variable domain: DGGITQSPKYLFRKEGQNVTLSCEQNLNHDAMYWYRQDPGQGLRLIYYSQIVNDFQKGDIAEGYSVSREKKESFPLTVTSAQKNPTAFYLCASTPRGLDYGYTFGSGTRLTVV.